The rows below give T cell receptor beta chains drawn from one sample of a study of CD8 T cells in Susac syndrome. TCRdb fed the immunoSEQ multiplex PCR reads into MiXCR, producing one record per CDR3 protein. The sample holds 170,000 or so distinct CDR3 sequences, roughly 94% seen once. Input material: CD4+ T cells from PBMCs. Receptor source: a human donor with Susac syndrome. The CDR3 runs from the conserved cysteine through the conserved F or W. A D gene is named only where the DNA matches it firmly. Not every row has a clone size; where given, it reads once, few, many or a size class.

d_call j_call clone_size v_call cdr3_aa cdr3_nt
. TRBJ1-1 . TRBV3-1 CASSQDNGNTEAFF TGTGCCAGCAGCCAAGACAACGGGAACACTGAAGCTTTCTTT
. TRBJ1-1 . TRBV2 CASRAWSTEAFF TGTGCCAGCAGGGCATGGAGCACTGAAGCTTTCTTT
TRBD2 TRBJ2-2 . TRBV24-1 CATSGQTSGGGGELFF TGTGCCACCAGTGGCCAGACTAGCGGGGGCGGCGGGGAGCTGTTTTTT
. TRBJ2-5 . TRBV20-1 CSAQTDQETQYF TGCAGTGCGCAGACAGATCAAGAGACCCAGTACTTC
. TRBJ2-5 . TRBV9 CASSVGAVGNQETQYF TGTGCCAGCAGCGTAGGGGCTGTAGGGAACCAAGAGACCCAGTACTTC
. TRBJ2-2 . TRBV9 CASSVGLSGELFF TGTGCCAGCAGCGTAGGCCTCTCCGGGGAGCTGTTTTTT
TRBD2 TRBJ2-3 . TRBV29-1 CSVGGGGTDTQYF TGCAGCGTGGGGGGGGGTGGCACAGATACGCAGTATTTT
TRBD2 TRBJ2-3 . TRBV20-1 CSARVLAGGTDTQYF TGCAGTGCTAGAGTATTAGCGGGGGGCACAGATACGCAGTATTTT
. TRBJ2-1 once TRBV20-1 CSARTPGTATYNEQFF TGCAGTGCTCGGACCCCAGGGACCGCAACCTACAATGAGCAGTTCTTC
. TRBJ1-2 once TRBV5-1 CASSFGNQGKHGYTF TGCGCCAGCAGCTTCGGAAATCAGGGAAAGCACGGCTACACCTTC
. TRBJ2-7 . TRBV6-6 CASSYPPGKDTYF TGTGCCAGCAGTTACCCCCCTGGGAAGGACACGTACTTC
TRBD1 TRBJ2-5 . TRBV15 CATSREPGAGGKETQYF TGTGCCACCAGCAGAGAACCCGGGGCAGGGGGAAAAGAGACCCAGTACTTC
. TRBJ2-3 . TRBV25-1 CASTWDNTDTQYF TGTGCCAGCACCTGGGACAACACAGATACGCAGTATTTT
. TRBJ2-3 . TRBV12-3/TRBV12-4 CASSARASATDTQYF TGTGCCAGCAGTGCCCGGGCTAGCGCCACAGATACGCAGTATTTT
. TRBJ2-5 . TRBV2 CASSEILLQSQETQYF TGTGCCAGCAGTGAGATTCTGTTGCAGTCCCAAGAGACCCAGTACTTC
. TRBJ2-1 . TRBV20-1 CSARDVRTNNEQFF TGCAGTGCTAGAGATGTCAGGACAAACAATGAGCAGTTCTTC
. TRBJ2-3 once TRBV14 CASSQDAGSDTQYF TGTGCCAGCAGCCAAGATGCAGGGAGCGATACGCAGTATTTT
TRBD1 TRBJ2-1 . TRBV7-9 CASSTTGGYEQFF TGTGCCAGCAGCACGACAGGGGGTTATGAGCAGTTCTTC
. TRBJ1-6 . TRBV7-2 CASSLRQGENSPLHF TGTGCCAGCAGCTTAAGACAAGGGGAGAACTCACCCCTCCACTTT
. TRBJ1-5 . TRBV14 CASAAYSNQPQHF TGTGCCAGCGCGGCTTATAGCAATCAGCCCCAGCATTTT
TRBD2 TRBJ2-5 . TRBV10-3 CAISGGVAETQYF TGTGCCATAAGCGGGGGGGTGGCGGAGACCCAGTACTTC
TRBD2 TRBJ2-3 once TRBV20-1 CSAPGASGGLHTQYF TGCAGTGCCCCGGGCGCTAGCGGGGGTTTACATACGCAGTATTTT
. TRBJ2-7 once TRBV7-2 CASSLMRVYEQYF TGTGCCAGCAGCTTAATGAGGGTCTACGAGCAGTACTTC
. TRBJ1-1 . TRBV7-6 CASSPWGEGENTEAFF TGTGCCAGCAGCCCATGGGGGGAGGGAGAAAACACTGAAGCTTTCTTT
. TRBJ1-4 . TRBV5-1 CASTARGPGEKLFF TGCGCCAGCACCGCCCGGGGTCCGGGGGAAAAACTGTTTTTT
TRBD2 TRBJ2-3 . TRBV2 CASVERGGTTDTQYF TGTGCCAGCGTGGAGCGGGGGGGGACCACAGATACGCAGTATTTT
. TRBJ1-6 . TRBV12-3/TRBV12-4 CASSLNFGSPLHF TGTGCCAGCAGTTTAAACTTCGGTTCACCCCTCCACTTT
. TRBJ2-1 . TRBV3-1 CASSRYDEQFF TGTGCCAGCAGCCGTTACGATGAGCAGTTCTTC
TRBD1 TRBJ2-7 . TRBV5-4 CASSARQGSYEQYF TGTGCCAGCAGCGCGCGACAGGGGTCCTACGAGCAGTACTTC
. TRBJ2-2 once TRBV28 CASSLRPGELFF TGTGCCAGCAGCCTCAGGCCCGGGGAGCTGTTTTTT
. TRBJ2-7 . TRBV7-2 CASSLRRGSGEQYF TGTGCCAGCAGCCTCCGGCGGGGTTCGGGCGAGCAGTACTTC
. TRBJ2-5 once TRBV29-1 CSVDWGGLGETQYF TGCAGCGTTGATTGGGGGGGGCTGGGTGAGACCCAGTACTTC
TRBD2 TRBJ2-2 . TRBV9 CASSVAGGGPGTGELFF TGTGCCAGCAGCGTAGCAGGCGGGGGGCCGGGCACCGGGGAGCTGTTTTTT